This paragraph covers one T cell receptor (beta chain) sequence. This clonotype has only a few counts. Its recognized antigen is unknown. It has no much larger one-base neighbor in the sample; base qualities were not kept. Sequencing was carried out with an Illumina HiSeq 1500. Clones were called with MiXCR by TCRdb after fastp trimmed the public reads at Q25, and only in-frame beta chains were retained. Each entry is one CDR3 protein sequence, shown with its most common DNA and genes. Across this sample there are about 55,000 distinct CDR3 sequences, with around 18% seen only once. Jointly, the top ten make up about two thirds of the sample. The data stem from a study of T cell repertoires in cytomegalovirus infection (dated by TCRdb to the late 2010s). Concerning the study at large: Alongside well-studied HLA-B-restricted epitopes, the peptide stimulations were aimed at recently identified HLA-C-restricted CMV epitopes, whose presentation resists viral immunomodulation. The HLA type of each donor mattered for the analysis, because public TCR beta signatures pointed to carriage of CMV infection along with the matching HLA type. What the work shows at the level of the full study, not this receptor alone: Cumulative frequency of public TCR beta family members discriminated carriers of CMV infection plus the relevant HLA type in this cohort and an independent roughly 350-donor cohort. In the ex vivo response, HLA-C-restricted CMV-specific TCR beta clonotypes were dominant, and in two of eight donors the single most frequent clonotype came from this HLA-C-restricted group.

V is cut by 9 bases and J by 2 bases, and the space between the germline ends is 13 bases. From a lookup of the germline V gene (reference sequence), CDR1 and CDR2 are LNHDA and SQIVND. The CDR3 contains 14 residues, cysteine and phenylalanine counted. Solely the CDR3 DNA is kept, with 42 bases framed from the first base. The sample's treatment or condition label, in plain terms: in vitro stimulation with specific CMV peptide epitopes to enrich CMV-specific T cells. The sequence links TRBV19 to TRBJ2-2; confidence is insufficient to name the D gene. This receptor was obtained from a human donor in good health (CMV status not recorded). Some clones in this sample may be carry-over from other donors' samples. Sequenced material: CD8+ T cells from cultured PBMCs, taken from culture after CMV antigen stimulation. In nucleotides, the sequence is TGTGCCAGCACCGGGCCTCCAAACACCGGGGAGCTGTTTTTT. It is translated as CASTGPPNTGELFF. Reference TRBV19 and TRBJ2-2 genes cover what lies past the CDR3, so the full variable domain is DGGITQSPKYLFRKEGQNVTLSCEQNLNHDAMYWYRQDPGQGLRLIYYSQIVNDFQKGDIAEGYSVSREKKESFPLTVTSAQKNPTAFYLCASTGPPNTGELFFGEGSRLTVL.